Following are 15 T cell receptor beta chains from one sample sequenced in a study of T cells in Graves' hyperthyroidism and ophthalmopathy. Researchers took RNA transcripts and amplified the TCR beta CDR3 regions from them. The HTBI primer set served for first-round RT-PCR of the TCR CDR3. TCRdb ran MiXCR on the multiplex PCR reads and lists one entry per CDR3 protein. Of hundreds of thousands of distinct CDR3 sequences in the sample, around 13% were seen once. Sequencing input: blood. Receptors were obtained from a woman between 40 and 50 years old with Graves' ophthalmopathy.

This sequence joins TRBV29-1 and TRBJ2-1, with a weak D call TRBD2 (6 bases). V was shortened by 2 bases and J by 1 base, with 12 bases between the two germline ends. This CDR3 region has 15 residues. Germline V gene lookup returns CDR1 SQVTM and CDR2 ANQGSEA. The CDR3 DNA follows: TGCAGCGTTGAATCTGGGGGGAGATCCTACAATGAGCAGTTCTTC. Its protein product is CSVESGGRSYNEQFF.

This clonotype was counted ten times or more. V gene TRBV6-1 combines with J gene TRBJ1-3, with a weak D call TRBD1 (6 bases). Germline V gene sequence: CDR1 MNHNS, CDR2 SASEGT. V lost 5 bases to trimming and J lost 4 bases, with 9 bases between them. The CDR3 length is 13 residues. The CDR3 bases are TGTGCCAGCAGTTCCGGACAGGGAAACACCATATATTTT. This codes for CASSSGQGNTIYF.

This clonotype was seen ten or more times. The chain links TRBV27 to TRBJ1-1; the D is unclear. The CDR3 loop spans 13 amino acids. CDR1 is MNHEY, CDR2 SMNVEV, per germline (reference sequence). V gave up 0 bases and J gave up 3 bases, with 5 bases separating them. For the CDR3, the DNA is TGTGCCAGCAGTTTATCATGGTACACTGAAGCTTTCTTT. It translates to CASSLSWYTEAFF.

The CDR3 DNA sequence: TGTGCCAGCAGCAGACCGGGGTGGGGAATTACGCAGTATTTT. It codes for CASSRPGWGITQYF. This chain joins TRBV6-2 or TRBV6-3 and TRBJ2-3; D might be TRBD2 (5 bases). Germline CDR1 is MNHEY and CDR2 is SVGEGT. The length of the CDR3 is 14 residues. The ends were cut back, 6 bases at V and 8 bases at J, with 18 bases in the middle.

This clonotype was recorded many times. CDR3 nucleotides: TGTGCCAGCAGTCACTCGCTCGGCTACACCTTC. Translated: CASSHSLGYTF. The chain uses TRBV12-3 or TRBV12-4 and TRBJ1-2; D call uncertain. V dropped 5 bases and J dropped 8 bases, with 9 bases sitting between them. CDR3 length: 11 amino acids.

Many counts were recorded for this clonotype. The chain links TRBV20-1 to TRBJ1-4; 8 bases align to TRBD1. V lost 6 bases to trimming and J lost 0 bases; unmatched junction nucleotides: 9. This CDR3 has 16 amino acids. CDR1 and CDR2 from the germline V gene are DFQATT and SNEGSKA (reference sequence). CDR3 region: CSASRTGRATNEKLFF. Here the CDR3 DNA reads TGCAGTGCCTCCCGGACAGGGAGGGCAACTAATGAAAAACTGTTTTTT.

This clonotype showed up many times. The chain joins TRBV28 to TRBJ2-3; 9 nucleotides align to TRBD2. Trimming at V came to 3 bases and at J to 8 bases, leaving 12 bases not matched to a gene. CDR1 and CDR2 (germline): MDHEN, SYDVKM. CDR3 length equals 16 residues. The CDR3 protein is CASSLLAGARLGTQYF. In nucleotides, the CDR3 is TGTGCCAGCAGTTTGTTAGCGGGGGCCCGTTTGGGTACGCAGTATTTT.

Comments on this clonotype: This clone may be a read error of a much larger clone one base away. The CDR3 sequence: CAISEKGTFTDTQYF. CDR3 coding DNA: TGTGCCATCAGTGAGAAGGGGACGTTCACAGATACGCAGTATTTT. This sequence joins TRBV10-3 and TRBJ2-3, with D perhaps matching TRBD1 or TRBD2 (5 bases each). The V end lost 2 bases, the J end lost 2 bases, and 11 bases lay between the germline ends. Germline-derived CDR1 and CDR2 are ENHRY and SYGVKD. This CDR3 comprises 15 residues.

This rearrangement joins TRBV7-9 to TRBJ2-7, with D perhaps TRBD1 or TRBD2 (5 bases each). Germline V gene lookup returns CDR1 SEHNR and CDR2 FQNEAQ (reference sequence). CDR3 length equals 16 residues. Trimming left V 5 bases short and J 2 bases short, with 19 bases between. Here the CDR3 reads CASSPQTGGNAYEQYF. The CDR3 DNA is TGTGCCAGCAGCCCGCAAACAGGAGGTAATGCCTACGAGCAGTACTTC.

This clonotype was observed many times. The chain recombines TRBV27 with TRBJ2-7, with D unresolved. Germline V gene sequence: CDR1 MNHEY, CDR2 SMNVEV (reference sequence). Trimming removed 0 bases from V and 0 bases from J, with 3 bases in between. CDR3 size: 13 residues. CDR3 loop: CASSLSRSYEQYF. The CDR3 DNA reads as TGTGCCAGCAGTTTATCCCGCTCCTACGAGCAGTACTTC.

The sample holds one count of this clonotype. This sequence joins TRBV6-6 and TRBJ2-5; tentatively, D is TRBD1 or TRBD2 (6 bases each). Germline assignment: CDR1 MNHNY and CDR2 SVGAGI (reference sequence). V shed 0 bases and J shed 6 bases, with 11 bases lying between them. The CDR3 extends over 14 amino acids. The CDR3 protein is CASSYSQGGKTQYF. In nucleotides, the CDR3 is TGTGCCAGCAGTTACTCACAGGGAGGAAAGACCCAGTACTTC.

The CDR3: CASSGAWKYNEKLFF. In DNA form, the CDR3 reads TGTGCCAGCAGCGGAGCCTGGAAGTATAATGAAAAACTGTTTTTT. The chain has TRBV6-1 and TRBJ1-4; no firm D call. Trimming pared 6 bases from V and 4 bases from J, leaving 15 bases between. Germline lookup yields CDR1 MNHNS and CDR2 SASEGT. This CDR3 contains 15 residues.

This clonotype was counted ten times or more. The chain links TRBV2 to TRBJ2-1; 7 nucleotides match TRBD1. Trimming cost V 6 bases and J 15 bases; bases outside gene matches: 14. The CDR3 consists of 13 residues. Germline V gene data show CDR1 as SNHLY and CDR2 as FYNNEI. Written as DNA, the CDR3 is TGTGCCAGCAGCGAACAGCAGGGGACAGAGTTGTTCTTC. This sequence encodes CASSEQQGTELFF. The whole variable domain, remainder taken from reference TRBV2 and TRBJ2-1, is EPEVTQTPSHQVTQMGQEVILRCVPISNHLYFYWYRQILGQKVEFLVSFYNNEISEKSEIFDDQFSVERPDGSNFTLKIRSTKLEDSAMYFCASSEQQGTELFFGPGTRLTVL.

This clonotype occurred many times. The chain joins TRBV28 to TRBJ1-5, with D tentatively TRBD1 (6 bases). The germline gives CDR1 MDHEN, CDR2 SYDVKM. The CDR3 has 17 residues. V was cut by 4 bases and J by 4 bases, with 20 bases left in between. The CDR3 coding sequence is TGTGCCAGCAGTTCGGAAGCGACTGGACAGAGTAATCAGCCCCAGCATTTT. Its protein is CASSSEATGQSNQPQHF.

Many counts were recorded for this clonotype. V gene TRBV29-1 combines with J gene TRBJ2-3; 7 bases are shared with TRBD2. The J segment lost 2 bases and the V segment lost 1 base, leaving 9 bases of the junction unmatched. The CDR3 spans 16 residues. In germline, CDR1 is SQVTM, CDR2 ANQGSEA. The CDR3 region is CSVEGVSGGVTDTQYF. In DNA, the CDR3 is TGCAGCGTTGAAGGGGTTTCGGGGGGAGTCACAGATACGCAGTATTTT.